This TCR beta chain is drawn from a study of blood T cell repertoires in COVID-19. About the research overall: The analysed material was cDNA or gDNA that came from T cells, B-cell-depleted T cells, or PBMCs.

As for this clone: This sample also contains other DNA sequences that code for the same CDR3.

The CDR3 is 15 residues long. Per germline, CDR1 SGHTA and CDR2 FQGNSA. Deletions cut 1 base from V and 4 bases from J, with 11 bases between. Generated by immunoSEQ multiplex PCR, the TCRdb table keeps only in-frame clones and is missing some. The table includes around 220,000 clones, 80% to 85% detected once. V usage is TRBV7-2 and J usage is TRBJ1-3; D is unclear. The receptor comes from a woman of 80 years or more with COVID-19, enrolled during active disease. Material for sequencing was peripheral blood. The CDR3 reads CASSLEGVTGNTIYF. For the CDR3, the DNA is TGTGCCAGCAGCTTAGAGGGAGTAACGGGAAACACCATATATTTT.